This T cell receptor beta chain derives from a study of T cell responses to AZD1222 COVID-19 vaccine. Whole-study results and caveats: Dominant at 160-218 and 743-854, vaccine-associated CD4 TCRs also spanned spike.

Second-dose recipients at about 4 or about 12 weeks were treated as one pooled group. In the case of this clone: The antigen is not known.

The data were produced by immunoSEQ multiplex PCR, yet TCRdb's version contains in-frame clones alone and is incomplete. The data hold about 160,000 clones, with 88% observed a single time. This TCR came from an adult who received the AZD1222 COVID-19 vaccine. Sequences were derived from peripheral blood, sampled 28 days after the second AZD1222 dose.

CDR3 sequence: CASRVGTGNLYEQYF. CDR3 in DNA: TGTGCCAGCAGGGTCGGGACAGGCAACCTCTACGAGCAGTACTTC. The V and J genes are TRBV27 and TRBJ2-7, with 8 bases fitting TRBD1. Germline V gives CDR1 MNHEY, CDR2 SMNVEV (reference sequence). The V segment lost 6 bases and the J segment 3 bases; nucleotides outside the gene matches: 10. The CDR3 sequence is 15 residues long.